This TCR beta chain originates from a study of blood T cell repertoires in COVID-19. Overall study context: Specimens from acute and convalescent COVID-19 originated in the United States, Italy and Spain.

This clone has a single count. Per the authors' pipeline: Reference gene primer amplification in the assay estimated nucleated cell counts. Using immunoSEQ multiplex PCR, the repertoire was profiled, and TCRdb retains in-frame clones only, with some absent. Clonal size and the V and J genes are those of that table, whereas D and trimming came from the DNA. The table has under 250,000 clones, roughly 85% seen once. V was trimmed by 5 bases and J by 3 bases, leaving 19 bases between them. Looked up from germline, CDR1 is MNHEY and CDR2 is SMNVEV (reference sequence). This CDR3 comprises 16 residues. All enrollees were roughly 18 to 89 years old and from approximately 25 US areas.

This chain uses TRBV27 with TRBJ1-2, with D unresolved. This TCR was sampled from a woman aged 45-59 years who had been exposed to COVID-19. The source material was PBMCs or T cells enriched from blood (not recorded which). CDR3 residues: CASSPRIGREHYGYTF. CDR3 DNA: TGTGCCAGCAGTCCCCGTATTGGACGGGAGCACTATGGCTACACCTTC.